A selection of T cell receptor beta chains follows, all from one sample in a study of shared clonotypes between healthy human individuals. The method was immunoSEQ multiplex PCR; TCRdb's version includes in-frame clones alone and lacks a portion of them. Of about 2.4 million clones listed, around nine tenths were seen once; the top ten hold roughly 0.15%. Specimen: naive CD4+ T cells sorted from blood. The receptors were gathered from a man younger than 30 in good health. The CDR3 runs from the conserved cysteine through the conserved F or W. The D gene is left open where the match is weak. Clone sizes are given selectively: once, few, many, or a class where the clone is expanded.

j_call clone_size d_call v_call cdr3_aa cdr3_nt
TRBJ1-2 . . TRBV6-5 CASSLSDLSGYTF TGTGCCAGCAGTCTTTCGGACCTTTCGGGCTACACCTTC
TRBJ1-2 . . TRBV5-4 CASSLASLGGGYTF TGTGCCAGCAGCTTGGCTTCCCTGGGTGGCGGCTACACCTTC
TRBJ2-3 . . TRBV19 CASSIGPTDTQYF TGTGCCAGTAGTATAGGCCCCACAGATACGCAGTATTTT
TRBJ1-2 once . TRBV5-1 CASSSPGLGGYTF TGCGCCAGCAGCTCACCGGGCCTTGGGGGCTACACCTTC
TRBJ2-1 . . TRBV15 CATSRESLDEQFF TGTGCCACCAGCAGAGAGAGCTTGGATGAGCAGTTCTTC
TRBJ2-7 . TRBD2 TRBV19 CASSTVAGYEQYF TGTGCCAGTAGTACGGTAGCGGGCTACGAGCAGTACTTC
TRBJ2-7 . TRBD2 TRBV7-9 CASSGLAEGWEQYF TGTGCCAGCAGTGGACTAGCGGAAGGGTGGGAGCAGTACTTC
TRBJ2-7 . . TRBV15 CATSRDLGAPYEQYF TGTGCCACCAGCAGAGATCTCGGTGCACCCTACGAGCAGTACTTC
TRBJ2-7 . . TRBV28 CASSETVMGSYEQYF TGTGCCAGCAGTGAGACAGTCATGGGGTCCTACGAGCAGTACTTC
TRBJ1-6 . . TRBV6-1 CASSETYWNSPLHF TGTGCCAGCAGTGAGACCTATTGGAATTCACCCCTCCACTTT
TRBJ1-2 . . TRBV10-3 CAISESPSYGYTF TGTGCCATCAGTGAGTCTCCCTCCTATGGCTACACCTTC
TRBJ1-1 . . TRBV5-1 CASSLDGRGSVNTEAFF TGCGCCAGCAGCTTGGACGGCAGGGGATCGGTGAACACTGAAGCTTTCTTT
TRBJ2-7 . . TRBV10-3 CATSNPTYEQYF TGTGCCACCTCTAATCCTACCTACGAGCAGTACTTC
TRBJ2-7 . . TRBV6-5 CASSYWGTRGSYEQYF TGTGCCAGCAGTTACTGGGGAACTAGAGGGTCCTACGAGCAGTACTTC
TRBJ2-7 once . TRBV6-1 CASSGPGRNYEQYF TGTGCCAGCAGTGGACCGGGACGGAACTACGAGCAGTACTTC
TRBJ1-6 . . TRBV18 CASSPARDNSPLHF TGTGCCAGCTCACCAGCGCGGGACAATTCACCCCTCCACTTT
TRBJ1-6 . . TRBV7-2 CASSLRGEGSPLHF TGTGCCAGCAGCCTAAGAGGGGAAGGTTCACCCCTCCACTTT
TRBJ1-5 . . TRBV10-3 CAISAGGDRQPQHF TGTGCCATCAGTGCTGGAGGGGACCGTCAGCCCCAGCATTTT
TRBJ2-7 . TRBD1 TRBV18 CATTHIQGQGTYEQYF TGTGCCACTACCCATATCCAGGGACAGGGGACCTACGAGCAGTACTTC
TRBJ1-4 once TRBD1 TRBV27 CASRNLQGAGNEKLFF TGTGCCAGCAGAAATCTGCAGGGGGCCGGTAATGAAAAACTGTTTTTT
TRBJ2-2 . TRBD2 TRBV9 CASSVRDYSSGANTGELFF TGTGCCAGCAGCGTTAGGGACTACTCATCGGGGGCGAACACCGGGGAGCTGTTTTTT
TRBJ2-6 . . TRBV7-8 CASSLLGMEPGANVLTF TGTGCCAGCAGCTTATTAGGGATGGAGCCTGGGGCCAACGTCCTGACTTTC
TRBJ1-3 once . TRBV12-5 CASGLISGSSGNTIYF TGTGCTAGTGGTTTGATTTCCGGGAGCTCTGGAAACACCATATATTTT
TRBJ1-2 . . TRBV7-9 CASSPSLLWISNYGYTF TGTGCCAGCAGCCCCTCCCTTCTTTGGATCTCTAACTATGGCTACACCTTC
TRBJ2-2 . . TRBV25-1 CASSEYKGSVSNTGELFF TGTGCCAGCAGTGAATATAAGGGGTCCGTTAGTAACACCGGGGAGCTGTTTTTT
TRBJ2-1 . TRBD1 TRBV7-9 CASSLGAGGHNEQFF TGTGCCAGCAGCTTAGGTGCAGGGGGCCACAATGAGCAGTTCTTC
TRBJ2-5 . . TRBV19 CASSMGLGGETQYF TGTGCCAGTAGTATGGGTTTGGGGGGAGAGACCCAGTACTTC
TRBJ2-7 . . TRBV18 CASSPVHEPLYEQYF TGTGCCAGCTCACCCGTACACGAGCCCCTCTACGAGCAGTACTTC
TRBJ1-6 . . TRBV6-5 CASSMDSSATSPLHF TGTGCCAGCAGTATGGACTCATCGGCTACTTCACCCCTCCACTTT
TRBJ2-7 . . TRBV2 CASRARDNSYEQYF TGTGCCAGCAGAGCCCGGGACAACTCCTACGAGCAGTACTTC
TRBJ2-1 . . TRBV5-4 CASSPPGTYNEQFF TGTGCCAGCAGCCCTCCCGGGACCTACAATGAGCAGTTCTTC
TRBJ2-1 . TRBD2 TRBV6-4 CASIAGPYNEQFF TGTGCCAGCATAGCGGGACCATACAATGAGCAGTTCTTC
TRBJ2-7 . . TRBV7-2 CASSLTSNGGYEQYF TGTGCCAGCAGCTTAACATCCAATGGAGGCTACGAGCAGTACTTC
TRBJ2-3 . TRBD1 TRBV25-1 CASRRDSSSTDTQYF TGTGCCAGCAGGAGGGACAGTTCTAGCACAGATACGCAGTATTTT
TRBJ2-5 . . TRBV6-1 CASTGDLKETQYF TGTGCCAGCACAGGGGATTTAAAAGAGACCCAGTACTTC
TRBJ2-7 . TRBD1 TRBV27 CASSSGQGQKESYEQYF TGTGCCAGCAGTTCTGGACAGGGACAAAAGGAATCCTACGAGCAGTACTTC
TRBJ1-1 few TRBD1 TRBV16 CASSPSRDRVGTEAFF TGTGCCAGCAGCCCGTCCCGGGACAGGGTCGGCACTGAAGCTTTCTTT
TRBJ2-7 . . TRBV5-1 CASSWEKLNHEQYF TGCGCCAGCAGCTGGGAGAAGCTGAACCACGAGCAGTACTTC
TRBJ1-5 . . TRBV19 CASSLEAREGGNQPQHF TGTGCCAGTAGCCTGGAGGCGAGGGAAGGGGGCAATCAGCCCCAGCATTTT
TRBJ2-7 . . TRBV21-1 CASTDRVEQYF TGTGCCAGCACGGACAGGGTCGAGCAGTACTTC
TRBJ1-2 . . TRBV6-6 CASSYRLRRGNYGYTF TGTGCCAGCAGTTACCGGCTACGGAGGGGGAACTATGGCTACACCTTC
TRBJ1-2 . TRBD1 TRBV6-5 CASSFRTGIGYGYTF TGTGCCAGCAGTTTCAGGACAGGCATTGGCTATGGCTACACCTTC
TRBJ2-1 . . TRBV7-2 CASSPRIADEQFF TGTGCCAGCAGCCCCCGGATAGCCGATGAGCAGTTCTTC
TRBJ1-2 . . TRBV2 CASSENNYGYTF TGTGCCAGCAGTGAGAATAACTATGGCTACACCTTC
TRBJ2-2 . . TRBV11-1 CASCLGTNTGELFF TGTGCCAGCTGCCTCGGGACCAACACCGGGGAGCTGTTTTTT